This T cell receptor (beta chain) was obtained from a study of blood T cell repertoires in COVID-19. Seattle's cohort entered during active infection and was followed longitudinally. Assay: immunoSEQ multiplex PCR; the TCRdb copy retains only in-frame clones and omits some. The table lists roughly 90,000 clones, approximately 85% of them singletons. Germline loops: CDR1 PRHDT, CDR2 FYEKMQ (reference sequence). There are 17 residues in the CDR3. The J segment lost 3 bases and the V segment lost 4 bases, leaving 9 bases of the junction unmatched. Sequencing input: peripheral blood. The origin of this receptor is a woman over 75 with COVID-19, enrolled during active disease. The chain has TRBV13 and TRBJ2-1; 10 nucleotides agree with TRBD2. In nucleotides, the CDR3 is TGTGCCAGCAGCTCTCAGATAGCGGGGGGAGGCTACAATGAGCAGTTCTTC. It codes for CASSSQIAGGGYNEQFF.